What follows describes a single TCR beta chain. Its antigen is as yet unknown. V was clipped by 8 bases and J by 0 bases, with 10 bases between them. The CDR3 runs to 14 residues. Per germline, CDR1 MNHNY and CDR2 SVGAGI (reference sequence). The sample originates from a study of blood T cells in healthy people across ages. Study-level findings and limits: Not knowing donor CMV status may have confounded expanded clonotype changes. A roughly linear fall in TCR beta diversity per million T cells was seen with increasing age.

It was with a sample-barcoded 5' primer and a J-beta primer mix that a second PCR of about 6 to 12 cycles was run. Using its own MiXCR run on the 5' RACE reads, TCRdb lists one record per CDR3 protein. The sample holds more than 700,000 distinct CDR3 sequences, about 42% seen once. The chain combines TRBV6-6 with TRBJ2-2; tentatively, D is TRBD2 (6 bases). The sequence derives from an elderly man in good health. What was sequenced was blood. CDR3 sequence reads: CASWGLPNTGELFF. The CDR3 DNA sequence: TGTGCCAGCTGGGGACTCCCGAACACCGGGGAGCTGTTTTTT.